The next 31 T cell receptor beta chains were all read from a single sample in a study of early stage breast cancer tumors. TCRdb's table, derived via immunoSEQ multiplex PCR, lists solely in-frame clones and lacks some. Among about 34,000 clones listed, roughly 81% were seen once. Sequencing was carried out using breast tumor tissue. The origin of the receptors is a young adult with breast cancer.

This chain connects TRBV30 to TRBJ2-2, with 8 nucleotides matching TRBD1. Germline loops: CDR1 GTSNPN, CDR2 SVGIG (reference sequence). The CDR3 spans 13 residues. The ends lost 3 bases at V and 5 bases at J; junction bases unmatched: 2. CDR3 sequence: CAWSRGLTGELFF. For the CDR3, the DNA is TGTGCCTGGAGCAGGGGGCTTACCGGGGAGCTGTTTTTT.

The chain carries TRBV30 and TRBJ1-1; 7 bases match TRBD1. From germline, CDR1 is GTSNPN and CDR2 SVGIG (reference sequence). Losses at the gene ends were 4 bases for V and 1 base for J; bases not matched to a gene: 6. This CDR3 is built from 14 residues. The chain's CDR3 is CAWKAWDRNTEAFF. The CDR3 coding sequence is TGTGCCTGGAAGGCATGGGACAGGAACACTGAAGCTTTCTTT.

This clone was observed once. The CDR3 is CASSPSSGANVLTF. Written as DNA, the CDR3 is TGTGCCAGCAGCCCGTCTTCCGGGGCCAACGTCCTGACTTTC. This rearrangement joins TRBV7-3 to TRBJ2-6; D not resolved. Trimming pared 5 bases from V and 4 bases from J, leaving 9 bases between. This CDR3 region has 14 residues. The germline CDR1 and CDR2 sequences are SGHTA and FQGTGA.

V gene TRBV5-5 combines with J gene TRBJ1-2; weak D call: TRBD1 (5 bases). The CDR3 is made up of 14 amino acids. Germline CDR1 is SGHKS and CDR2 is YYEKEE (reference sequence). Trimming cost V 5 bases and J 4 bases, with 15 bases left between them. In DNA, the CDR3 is TGTGCCAGCAGTCGCTACAGGAGGGTCTATGGCTACACCTTC. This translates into CASSRYRRVYGYTF.

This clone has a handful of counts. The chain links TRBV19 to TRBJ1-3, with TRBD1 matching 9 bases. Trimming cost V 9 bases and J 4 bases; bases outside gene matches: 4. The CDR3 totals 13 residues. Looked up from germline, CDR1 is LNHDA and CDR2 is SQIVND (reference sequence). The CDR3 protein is CASWTGVGNTIYF. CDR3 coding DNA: TGTGCCAGCTGGACAGGGGTCGGAAACACCATATATTTT.

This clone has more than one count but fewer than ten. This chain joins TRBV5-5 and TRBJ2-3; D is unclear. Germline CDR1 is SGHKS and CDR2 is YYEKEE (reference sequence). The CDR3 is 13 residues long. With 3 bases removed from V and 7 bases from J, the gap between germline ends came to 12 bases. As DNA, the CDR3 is TGTGCCAGCAGCTCGCCGGATTCCCATACGCAGTATTTT. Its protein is CASSSPDSHTQYF.

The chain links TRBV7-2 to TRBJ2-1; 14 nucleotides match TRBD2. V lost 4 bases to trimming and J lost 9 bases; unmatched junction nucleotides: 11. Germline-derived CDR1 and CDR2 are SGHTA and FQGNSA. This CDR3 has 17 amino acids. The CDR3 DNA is TGTGCCAGCAGCTACCGACTAGCGGGAGGGCCACAGGGTGAGCAGTTCTTC. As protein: CASSYRLAGGPQGEQFF.

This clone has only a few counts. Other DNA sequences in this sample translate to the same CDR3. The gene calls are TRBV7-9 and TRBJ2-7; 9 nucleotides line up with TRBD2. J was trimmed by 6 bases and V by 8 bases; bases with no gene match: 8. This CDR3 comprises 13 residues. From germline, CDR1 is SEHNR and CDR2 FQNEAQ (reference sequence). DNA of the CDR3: TGTGCCAGCGAGGGGCGGGAGGGCCGCGAGCAGTACTTC. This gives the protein CASEGREGREQYF.

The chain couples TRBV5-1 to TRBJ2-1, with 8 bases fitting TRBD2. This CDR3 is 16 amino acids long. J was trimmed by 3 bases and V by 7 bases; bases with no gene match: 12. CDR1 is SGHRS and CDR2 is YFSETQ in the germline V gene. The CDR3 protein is CASRPPSAGDYNEQFF. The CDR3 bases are TGCGCCAGCCGACCCCCCTCAGCGGGAGACTACAATGAGCAGTTCTTC.

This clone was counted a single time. DNA of the CDR3: TGTGCCAGCAGCCGACCGACGCGGGGGGCGGGTGAGCAGTTCTTC. Translating it yields CASSRPTRGAGEQFF. The J gene is TRBJ2-1, the V gene TRBV13, with TRBD2 matching over 8 bases. This CDR3 contains 15 residues. CDR1 is PRHDT and CDR2 is FYEKMQ in the germline V gene (reference sequence). J was trimmed by 9 bases and V by 5 bases; bases with no gene match: 12.

The chain's CDR3 is CASSEQANTEAFF. In nucleotides, the CDR3 is TGCGCCAGCAGCGAACAAGCGAACACTGAAGCTTTCTTT. This chain joins TRBV5-1 and TRBJ1-1; D ambiguous. The CDR3 extends over 13 amino acids. V lost 4 bases, J lost 1 base, and 8 bases lay in between. In germline, CDR1 is SGHRS, CDR2 YFSETQ.

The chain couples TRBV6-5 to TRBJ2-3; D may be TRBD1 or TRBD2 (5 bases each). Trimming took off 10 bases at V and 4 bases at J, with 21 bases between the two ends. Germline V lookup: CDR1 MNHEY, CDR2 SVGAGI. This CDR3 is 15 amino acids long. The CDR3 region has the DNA TGTGCCACGTCTCCGGCTGGGGGACGGGCAGATACGCAGTATTTT. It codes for CATSPAGGRADTQYF.

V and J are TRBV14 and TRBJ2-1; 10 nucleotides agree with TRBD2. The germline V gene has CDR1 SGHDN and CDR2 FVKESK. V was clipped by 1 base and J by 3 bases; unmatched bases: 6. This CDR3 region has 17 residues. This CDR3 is CASSQGTSGNHYNEQFF. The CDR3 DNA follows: TGTGCCAGCAGCCAAGGAACTAGCGGGAACCACTACAATGAGCAGTTCTTC.

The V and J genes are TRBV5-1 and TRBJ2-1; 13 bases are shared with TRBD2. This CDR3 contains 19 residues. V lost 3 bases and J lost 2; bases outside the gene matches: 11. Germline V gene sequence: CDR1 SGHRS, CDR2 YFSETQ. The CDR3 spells CASSWTSGRGVGTYNEQFF. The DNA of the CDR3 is TGCGCCAGCAGCTGGACTAGCGGGAGAGGGGTGGGCACCTACAATGAGCAGTTCTTC.

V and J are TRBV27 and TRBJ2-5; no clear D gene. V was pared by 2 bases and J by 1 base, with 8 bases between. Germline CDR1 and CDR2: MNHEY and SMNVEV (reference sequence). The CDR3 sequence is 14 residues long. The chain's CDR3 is CASSLRAVQETQYF. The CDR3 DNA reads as TGTGCCAGCAGTTTACGGGCGGTCCAAGAGACCCAGTACTTC.

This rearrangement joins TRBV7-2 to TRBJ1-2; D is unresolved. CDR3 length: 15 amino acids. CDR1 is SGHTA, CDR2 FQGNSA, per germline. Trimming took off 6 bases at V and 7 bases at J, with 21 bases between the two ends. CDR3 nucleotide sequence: TGTGCCAGCAGACTAGGGCCGGCAGAGCGGGGTGGCTACACCTTC. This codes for CASRLGPAERGGYTF.

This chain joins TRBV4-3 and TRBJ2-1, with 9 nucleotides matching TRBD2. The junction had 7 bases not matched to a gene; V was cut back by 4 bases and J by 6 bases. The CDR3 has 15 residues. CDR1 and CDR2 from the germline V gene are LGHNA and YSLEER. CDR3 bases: TGCGCCAGCAGCCCCCGTCTAGCGGGAATCAATGAGCAGTTCTTC. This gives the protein CASSPRLAGINEQFF.

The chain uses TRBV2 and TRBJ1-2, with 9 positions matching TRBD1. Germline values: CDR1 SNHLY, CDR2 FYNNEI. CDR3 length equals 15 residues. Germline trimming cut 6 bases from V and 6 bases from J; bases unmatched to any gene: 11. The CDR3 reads CASRKRDREYNGYTF. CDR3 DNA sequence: TGTGCCAGCAGGAAAAGGGACAGGGAATATAATGGCTACACCTTC.

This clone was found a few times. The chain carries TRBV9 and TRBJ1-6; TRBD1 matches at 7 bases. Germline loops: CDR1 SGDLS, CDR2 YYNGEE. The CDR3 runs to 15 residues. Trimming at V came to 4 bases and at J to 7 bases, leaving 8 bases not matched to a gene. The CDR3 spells CASSHTGDYNSPLHF. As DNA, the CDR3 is TGTGCCAGCAGCCATACAGGGGACTACAATTCACCCCTCCACTTT.

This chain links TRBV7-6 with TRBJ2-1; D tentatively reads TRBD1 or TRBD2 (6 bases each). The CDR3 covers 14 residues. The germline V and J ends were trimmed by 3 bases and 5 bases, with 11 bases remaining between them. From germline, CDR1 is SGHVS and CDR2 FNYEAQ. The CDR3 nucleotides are TGTGCCAGCAGCTTCGGGGGCACGAACAATGAGCAGTTCTTC. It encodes CASSFGGTNNEQFF.

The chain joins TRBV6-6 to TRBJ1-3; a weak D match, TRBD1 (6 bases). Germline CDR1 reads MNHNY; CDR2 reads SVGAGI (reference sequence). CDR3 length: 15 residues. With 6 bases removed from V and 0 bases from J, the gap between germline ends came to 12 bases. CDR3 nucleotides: TGTGCCAGCAGCGCTGACAGGAACTCTGGAAACACCATATATTTT. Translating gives CASSADRNSGNTIYF.

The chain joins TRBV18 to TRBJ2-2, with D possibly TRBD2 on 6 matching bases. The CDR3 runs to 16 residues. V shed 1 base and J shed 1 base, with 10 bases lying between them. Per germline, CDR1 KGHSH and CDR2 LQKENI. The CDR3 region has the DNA TGTGCCAGCTCACCACAGATCGGGGGGAACACCGGGGAGCTGTTTTTT. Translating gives CASSPQIGGNTGELFF. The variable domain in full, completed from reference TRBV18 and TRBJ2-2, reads NAGVMQNPRHLVRRRGQEARLRCSPMKGHSHVYWYRQLPEEGLKFMVYLQKENIIDESGMPKERFSAEFPKEGPSILRIQQVVRGDSAAYFCASSPQIGGNTGELFFGEGSRLTVL.

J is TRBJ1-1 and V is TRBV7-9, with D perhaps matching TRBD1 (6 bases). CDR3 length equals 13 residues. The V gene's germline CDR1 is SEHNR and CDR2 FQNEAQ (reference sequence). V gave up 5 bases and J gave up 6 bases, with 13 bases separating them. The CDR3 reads CASSRGQLPEAFF. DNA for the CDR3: TGTGCCAGCAGCCGAGGACAGCTCCCTGAAGCTTTCTTT.

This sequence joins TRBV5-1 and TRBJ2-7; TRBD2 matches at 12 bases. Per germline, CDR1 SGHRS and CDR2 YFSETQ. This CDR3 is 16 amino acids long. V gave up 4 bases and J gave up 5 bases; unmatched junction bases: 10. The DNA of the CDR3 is TGCGCCAGCAGCCCAAGCCCGACTAGCGGGAGCCACGAGCAGTACTTC. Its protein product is CASSPSPTSGSHEQYF.

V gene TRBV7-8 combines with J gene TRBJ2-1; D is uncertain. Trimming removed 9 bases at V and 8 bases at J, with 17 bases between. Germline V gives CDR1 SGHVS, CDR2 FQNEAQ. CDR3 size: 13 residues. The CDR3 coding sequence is TGTGCCAGTGCTAAGCTAGGCCGGTATGAGCAGTTCTTC. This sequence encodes CASAKLGRYEQFF.

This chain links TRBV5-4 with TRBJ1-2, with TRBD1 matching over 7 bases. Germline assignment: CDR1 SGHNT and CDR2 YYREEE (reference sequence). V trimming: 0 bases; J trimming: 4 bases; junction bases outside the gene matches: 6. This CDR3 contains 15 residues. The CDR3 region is CASSLASGQTYGYTF. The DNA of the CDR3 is TGTGCCAGCAGCTTGGCCTCGGGACAGACCTATGGCTACACCTTC.

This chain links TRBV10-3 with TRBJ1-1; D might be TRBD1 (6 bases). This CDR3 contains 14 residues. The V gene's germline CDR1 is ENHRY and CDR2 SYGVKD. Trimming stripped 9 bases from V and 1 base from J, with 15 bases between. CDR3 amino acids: CAIQARTANTEAFF. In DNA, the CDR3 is TGTGCCATTCAAGCCCGGACAGCGAACACTGAAGCTTTCTTT.

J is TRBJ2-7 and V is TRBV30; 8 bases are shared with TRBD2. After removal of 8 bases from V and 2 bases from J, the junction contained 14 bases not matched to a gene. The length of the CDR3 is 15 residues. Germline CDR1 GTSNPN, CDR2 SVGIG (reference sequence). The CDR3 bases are TGTGCCGGCACCCGGGGTAGCGGGAAGCCCTACGAGCAGTACTTC. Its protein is CAGTRGSGKPYEQYF.

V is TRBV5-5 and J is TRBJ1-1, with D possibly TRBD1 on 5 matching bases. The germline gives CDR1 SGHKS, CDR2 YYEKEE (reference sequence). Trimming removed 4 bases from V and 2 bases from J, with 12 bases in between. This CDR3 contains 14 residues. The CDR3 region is CASSGLTVNTEAFF. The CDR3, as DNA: TGTGCCAGCAGCGGATTGACAGTCAACACTGAAGCTTTCTTT.

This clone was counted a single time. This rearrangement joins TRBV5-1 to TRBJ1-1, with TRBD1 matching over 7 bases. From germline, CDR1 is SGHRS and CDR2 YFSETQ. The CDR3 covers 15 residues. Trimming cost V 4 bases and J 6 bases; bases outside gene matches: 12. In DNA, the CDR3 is TGCGCCAGCAGCCGGGGGGAGGGGGCCATCTCTGAAGCTTTCTTT. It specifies CASSRGEGAISEAFF. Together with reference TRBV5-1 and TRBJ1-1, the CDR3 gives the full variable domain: KAGVTQTPRYLIKTRGQQVTLSCSPISGHRSVSWYQQTPGQGLQFLFEYFSETQRNKGNFPGRFSGRQFSNSRSEMNVSTLELGDSALYLCASSRGEGAISEAFFGQGTRLTVV.

The CDR3 protein is CASSVDVGQETQYF. As DNA, the CDR3 is TGTGCCAGCAGCGTAGATGTGGGACAAGAGACCCAGTACTTC. The J gene is TRBJ2-5, the V gene TRBV9; D unclear. The CDR3 loop spans 14 amino acids. With 0 bases removed from V and 2 bases from J, the gap between germline ends came to 8 bases. Germline CDR1 SGDLS, CDR2 YYNGEE.